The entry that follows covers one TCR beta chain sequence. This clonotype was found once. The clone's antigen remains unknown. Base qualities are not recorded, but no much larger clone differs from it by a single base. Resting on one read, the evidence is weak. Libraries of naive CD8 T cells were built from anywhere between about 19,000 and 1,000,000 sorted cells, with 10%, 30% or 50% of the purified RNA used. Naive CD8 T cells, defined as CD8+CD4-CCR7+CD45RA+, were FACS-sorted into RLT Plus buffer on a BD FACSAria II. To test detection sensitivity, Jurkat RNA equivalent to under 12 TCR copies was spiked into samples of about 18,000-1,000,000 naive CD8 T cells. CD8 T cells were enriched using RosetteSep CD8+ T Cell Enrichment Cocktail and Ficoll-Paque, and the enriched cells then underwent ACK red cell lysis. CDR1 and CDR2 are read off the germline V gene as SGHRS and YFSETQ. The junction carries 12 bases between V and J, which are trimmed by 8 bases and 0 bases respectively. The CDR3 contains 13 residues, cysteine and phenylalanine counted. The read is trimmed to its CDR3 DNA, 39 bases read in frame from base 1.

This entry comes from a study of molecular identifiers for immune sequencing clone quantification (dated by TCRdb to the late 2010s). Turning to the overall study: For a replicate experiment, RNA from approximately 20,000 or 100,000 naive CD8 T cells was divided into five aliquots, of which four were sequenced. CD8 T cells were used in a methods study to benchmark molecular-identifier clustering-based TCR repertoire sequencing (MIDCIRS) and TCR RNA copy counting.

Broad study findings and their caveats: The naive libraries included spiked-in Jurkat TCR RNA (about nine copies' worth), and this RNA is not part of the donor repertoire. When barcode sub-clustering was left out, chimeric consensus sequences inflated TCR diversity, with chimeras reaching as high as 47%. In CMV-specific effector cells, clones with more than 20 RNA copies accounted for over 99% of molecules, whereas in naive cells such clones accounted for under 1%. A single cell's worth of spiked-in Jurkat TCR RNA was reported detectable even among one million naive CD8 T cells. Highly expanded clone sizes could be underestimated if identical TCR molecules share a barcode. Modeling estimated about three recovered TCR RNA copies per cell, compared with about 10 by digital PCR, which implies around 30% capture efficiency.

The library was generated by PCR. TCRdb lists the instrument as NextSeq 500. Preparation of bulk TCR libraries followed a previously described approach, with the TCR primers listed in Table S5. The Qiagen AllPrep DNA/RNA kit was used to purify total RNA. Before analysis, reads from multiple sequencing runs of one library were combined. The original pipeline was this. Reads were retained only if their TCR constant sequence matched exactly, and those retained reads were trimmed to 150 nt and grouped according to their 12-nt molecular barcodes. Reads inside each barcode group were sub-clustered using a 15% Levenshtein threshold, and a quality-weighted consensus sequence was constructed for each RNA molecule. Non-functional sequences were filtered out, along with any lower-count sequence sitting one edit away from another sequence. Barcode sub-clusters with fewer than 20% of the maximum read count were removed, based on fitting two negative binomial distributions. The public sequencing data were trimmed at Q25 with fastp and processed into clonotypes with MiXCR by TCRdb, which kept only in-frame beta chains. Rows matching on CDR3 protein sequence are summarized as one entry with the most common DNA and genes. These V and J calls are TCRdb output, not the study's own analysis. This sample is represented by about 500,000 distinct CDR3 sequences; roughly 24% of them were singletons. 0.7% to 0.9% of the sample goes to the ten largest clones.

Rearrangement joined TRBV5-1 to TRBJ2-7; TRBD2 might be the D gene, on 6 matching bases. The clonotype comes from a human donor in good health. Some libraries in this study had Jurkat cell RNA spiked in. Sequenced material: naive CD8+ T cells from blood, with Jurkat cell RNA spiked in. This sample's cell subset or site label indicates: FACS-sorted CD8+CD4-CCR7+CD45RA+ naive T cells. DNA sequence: TGCGCCAGTACGGGACTCAGCTCCTACGAGCAGTACTTC. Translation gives CASTGLSSYEQYF.